These T cell receptor beta chains were read from a single sample in a study of long-term antiretroviral therapy in people with HIV. Clones were sequenced by immunoSEQ multiplex PCR, and TCRdb holds only the in-frame ones, with some missing. Of some 28,000 clones detected, nearly 95% appear once; the ten largest clones hold roughly 8%. Sequencing was performed on unsorted PBMCs, taken approximately 6.3 years after starting antiretroviral therapy. The receptors stem from a man aged 30-40 years with HIV. CDR3s include the opening cysteine and the closing phenylalanine or tryptophan. D genes are given only for firm matches. Only part of the rows carry a size: once, few, many, or a class if the clone is expanded.

CDR3aa,CDR3nt,j_gene,abundance,v_gene,d_gene
CASSFLAYYSYEQYF,TGTGCCAGCAGCTTCCTAGCCTATTACTCCTACGAGCAGTACTTC,TRBJ2-7,NA,TRBV5-8,NA
CASSVDPGKAYGYTF,TGTGCCAGCAGCGTAGATCCGGGCAAAGCCTATGGCTACACCTTC,TRBJ1-2,NA,TRBV9,NA
CASSPRSPVRWETQYF,TGTGCCAGCAGCCCACGGTCCCCGGTCCGGTGGGAGACCCAGTACTTC,TRBJ2-5,NA,TRBV11-2,NA
CASRLGGTDTQYF,TGTGCCAGCAGATTGGGGGGCACAGATACGCAGTATTTT,TRBJ2-3,once,TRBV5-4,NA
CASSEQGAADTQYF,TGTGCCAGCAGTGAACAGGGGGCGGCGGATACGCAGTATTTT,TRBJ2-3,NA,TRBV2,TRBD1
CASSPGAGGEQYF,TGCGCCAGCAGCCCCGGGGCAGGGGGCGAGCAGTACTTC,TRBJ2-7,NA,TRBV4-1,TRBD1
CASSLHISQGETQYF,TGCGCCAGCAGCCTCCACATCTCTCAGGGGGAGACCCAGTACTTC,TRBJ2-5,NA,TRBV4-1,NA
CASSRGLSTDTQYF,TGCGCCAGCAGTAGGGGGTTAAGCACAGATACGCAGTATTTT,TRBJ2-3,NA,TRBV5-1,NA
CASSPQAGGGFLFEWEQYF,TGTGCCAGCAGCCCCCAGGCAGGGGGCGGGTTTTTGTTCGAGTGGGAGCAGTACTTC,TRBJ2-7,NA,TRBV5-6,TRBD1
CATSSLDTEAFF,TGTGCCACCAGCAGCCTGGACACTGAAGCTTTCTTT,TRBJ1-1,NA,TRBV15,NA
CASSADRWNIQYF,TGTGCCAGCAGTGCGGACCGGTGGAACATTCAGTACTTC,TRBJ2-4,once,TRBV5-5,NA
CASSDGANTEAFF,TGTGCCAGCAGTGACGGCGCGAACACTGAAGCTTTCTTT,TRBJ1-1,NA,TRBV6-4,NA
CASSFFGTANSYEQYF,TGTGCCAGCAGTTTTTTCGGGACAGCCAACTCCTACGAGCAGTACTTC,TRBJ2-7,NA,TRBV6-5,TRBD1
CASSEVGGYSNQPQHF,TGTGCCAGCAGTGAAGTCGGCGGCTATAGCAATCAGCCCCAGCATTTT,TRBJ1-5,NA,TRBV6-1,NA
CASRSTGTQYF,TGTGCCAGCAGAAGCACGGGTACGCAGTATTTT,TRBJ2-3,once,TRBV2,NA
CASSFPRQGAYEQYF,TGTGCCAGCAGCTTTCCGAGACAGGGGGCCTACGAGCAGTACTTC,TRBJ2-7,NA,TRBV5-4,TRBD1
CASSSGGTIETQYF,TGTGCCAGCAGCTCGGGGGGGACTATTGAGACCCAGTACTTC,TRBJ2-5,NA,TRBV7-2,TRBD2
CASSYSGDSSYEQYF,TGTGCCAGCAGTTACTCGGGAGACAGCTCCTACGAGCAGTACTTC,TRBJ2-7,NA,TRBV6-5,NA
CASSAGPNGGYTF,TGCGCCAGCAGCGCAGGGCCCAACGGTGGCTACACCTTC,TRBJ1-2,NA,TRBV4-3,NA
CASRDGQGANTEAFF,TGTGCCAGTAGGGACGGACAGGGGGCGAACACTGAAGCTTTCTTT,TRBJ1-1,NA,TRBV19,TRBD1
CASSPAGNNEQFF,TGTGCCAGCAGCCCAGCGGGGAACAATGAGCAGTTCTTC,TRBJ2-1,NA,TRBV7-2,TRBD2
CASSFRDRGPTGELFF,TGTGCCAGCAGCTTCCGGGACAGGGGGCCCACCGGGGAGCTGTTTTTT,TRBJ2-2,NA,TRBV7-6,TRBD1
CASSKGQGYEQYF,TGTGCCAGCAGCAAAGGACAGGGGTACGAGCAGTACTTC,TRBJ2-7,NA,TRBV21-1,NA
CASRTGTGGPDTQYF,TGTGCCAGCAGAACCGGGACAGGGGGCCCAGATACGCAGTATTTT,TRBJ2-3,NA,TRBV6-5,TRBD1
CASGSGQPYEQYF,TGTGCTAGTGGTTCGGGACAGCCCTACGAGCAGTACTTC,TRBJ2-7,few,TRBV12-5,TRBD1
CASSLPGYTGELFF,TGTGCCAGCAGCTTACCGGGATACACCGGGGAGCTGTTTTTT,TRBJ2-2,NA,TRBV7-2,NA
CASRTAGEQYF,TGTGCCAGCAGAACCGCCGGCGAGCAGTACTTC,TRBJ2-7,NA,TRBV6-6,NA
CASNPREDSYNEQFF,TGCGCCAGCAATCCTCGGGAGGACAGCTACAATGAGCAGTTCTTC,TRBJ2-1,NA,TRBV4-1,NA
CASSPGLSGEQYF,TGTGCCAGCAGCCCCGGTCTATCCGGGGAGCAGTACTTC,TRBJ2-7,NA,TRBV9,NA
CASGPGQTIYGYTF,TGTGCTAGTGGCCCAGGGCAGACGATCTATGGCTACACCTTC,TRBJ1-2,once,TRBV12-5,NA
CASSQEASGLAYNEQFF,TGCGCCAGCAGCCAAGAGGCTAGCGGACTAGCCTACAATGAGCAGTTCTTC,TRBJ2-1,NA,TRBV4-3,TRBD2
CASSPTGDQPQHF,TGTGCCAGCAGCCCGACAGGGGATCAGCCCCAGCATTTT,TRBJ1-5,NA,TRBV7-2,TRBD1
CAWSVRGIHTGELFF,TGTGCCTGGAGTGTCAGGGGAATCCACACCGGGGAGCTGTTTTTT,TRBJ2-2,once,TRBV30,NA
CASKIGTGVAYGYTF,TGTGCCAGTAAGATTGGGACAGGGGTAGCCTATGGCTACACCTTC,TRBJ1-2,NA,TRBV19,TRBD1
CASSPTGAGGESGYTF,TGCGCCAGCAGCCCGACCGGGGCGGGGGGTGAGTCAGGCTACACCTTC,TRBJ1-2,NA,TRBV4-1,NA
CASSWADNEKLFF,TGTGCCAGCAGTTGGGCAGATAATGAAAAACTGTTTTTT,TRBJ1-4,NA,TRBV28,NA
CASSDSGGRGDTQYF,TGTGCCAGCAGTGACTCGGGGGGCCGTGGAGATACGCAGTATTTT,TRBJ2-3,NA,TRBV6-4,NA
CASRGRRTGELFF,TGTGCCAGCAGGGGGAGGCGGACCGGGGAGCTGTTTTTT,TRBJ2-2,NA,TRBV5-6,NA
CASSQGAPDTDTQYF,TGCGCCAGCAGCCAGGGGGCTCCAGACACAGATACGCAGTATTTT,TRBJ2-3,NA,TRBV5-1,TRBD1
CASSQGSLAGASDTQYF,TGCGCCAGCAGCCAAGGATCACTAGCGGGAGCTTCGGATACGCAGTATTTT,TRBJ2-3,NA,TRBV4-1,TRBD2
CSAPSETQYF,TGCAGTGCCCCCTCTGAGACCCAGTACTTC,TRBJ2-5,NA,TRBV20-1,NA
CASSPASGAVGEQFF,TGTGCCAGCAGCCCCGCTAGCGGGGCGGTCGGGGAGCAGTTCTTC,TRBJ2-1,NA,TRBV7-6,TRBD2
CASSPRLGQETQYF,TGTGCCAGCAGCCCGAGATTAGGGCAAGAGACCCAGTACTTC,TRBJ2-5,NA,TRBV14,NA
CASSQEEEQFF,TGCGCCAGCAGCCAAGAAGAGGAGCAGTTCTTC,TRBJ2-1,NA,TRBV4-3,NA
CASSFERAYEQYF,TGTGCCAGTAGTTTCGAACGGGCATACGAGCAGTACTTC,TRBJ2-7,NA,TRBV19,NA
CASSPGRAPNTGELFF,TGTGCTAGCAGCCCCGGAAGAGCGCCGAACACCGGGGAGCTGTTTTTT,TRBJ2-2,NA,TRBV7-7,NA
CASSMGQGDQPQHF,TGTGCCAGTAGTATGGGACAGGGAGATCAGCCCCAGCATTTT,TRBJ1-5,NA,TRBV19,TRBD1
CASSLFAGWSSTDTQYF,TGTGCCAGCAGCTTATTTGCGGGATGGTCTAGCACAGATACGCAGTATTTT,TRBJ2-3,NA,TRBV11-2,NA